A selection of T cell receptor beta chains follows, all from one sample in a study of blood T cell repertoires in COVID-19. The assay was immunoSEQ multiplex PCR, and TCRdb's table has in-frame clones only and misses some. The sample lists about 75,000 clones, approximately 79% occurring once. Sequenced: peripheral blood. Receptor source: a woman aged 80 or older with active or convalescent COVID-19. Both conserved end residues are part of each CDR3. The order of the fields is D gene, V gene, clone size, J gene, CDR3 DNA, CDR3 protein. A D gene is named only where the DNA matches it firmly. Size is omitted from some rows. Given values are once, few, many or a class for expanded clones.

D gene: .
V gene: TRBV11-2
clone size: .
J gene: TRBJ1-1
CDR3 DNA: TGTGCCAGCAGCTCCTGGGGGGGGTTAACTGAAGCTTTCTTT
CDR3 protein: CASSSWGGLTEAFF

D gene: .
V gene: TRBV10-1
clone size: .
J gene: TRBJ1-2
CDR3 DNA: TGCGCCAGCAGTGAAACGGATGGGGGGTATGGCTACACCTTC
CDR3 protein: CASSETDGGYGYTF

D gene: .
V gene: TRBV19
clone size: few
J gene: TRBJ1-5
CDR3 DNA: TGTGCCAGTAGTAATCCGGGCCCTCGGGGGGGTCAGCCCCAGCATTTT
CDR3 protein: CASSNPGPRGGQPQHF

D gene: TRBD2
V gene: TRBV2
clone size: few
J gene: TRBJ2-3
CDR3 DNA: TGTGCCAGCAGTGGAGCGGGAGGGCGATATTTT
CDR3 protein: CASSGAGGRYF

D gene: .
V gene: TRBV7-3
clone size: .
J gene: TRBJ2-5
CDR3 DNA: TGTGCCAGCAGCTCGGGACAAGGGGAGACCCAGTACTTC
CDR3 protein: CASSSGQGETQYF

D gene: .
V gene: TRBV5-4
clone size: .
J gene: TRBJ2-7
CDR3 DNA: TGTGCCAGCAAGGAGGGAGGGGGGCGTAACGAGCAGTACTTC
CDR3 protein: CASKEGGGRNEQYF

D gene: TRBD1
V gene: TRBV27
clone size: .
J gene: TRBJ2-7
CDR3 DNA: TGTGCCAGCATTCTCCGGGACAGAAAGAATTACGAGCAGTACTTC
CDR3 protein: CASILRDRKNYEQYF

D gene: TRBD1
V gene: TRBV28
clone size: .
J gene: TRBJ1-1
CDR3 DNA: TGTGCCAGCAGCCCGCCGGGACAGGGTCTCGCTGAAGCTTTCTTT
CDR3 protein: CASSPPGQGLAEAFF

D gene: .
V gene: TRBV11-3
clone size: .
J gene: TRBJ2-1
CDR3 DNA: TGTGCCAGCAGCTTAGATCTTCGGGGGTATGAGCAGTTCTTC
CDR3 protein: CASSLDLRGYEQFF

D gene: .
V gene: TRBV18
clone size: .
J gene: TRBJ2-3
CDR3 DNA: TGTGCCAGCTCACCAGGGACTTCGACGGATGCGCAGTATTTT
CDR3 protein: CASSPGTSTDAQYF

D gene: TRBD2
V gene: TRBV6-2/TRBV6-3
clone size: .
J gene: TRBJ2-3
CDR3 DNA: TGTGCCAGCAGTTACTCCGGGACTAGCGGGACCCGTCGGGATACGCAGTATTTT
CDR3 protein: CASSYSGTSGTRRDTQYF

D gene: TRBD1
V gene: TRBV7-2
clone size: .
J gene: TRBJ2-2
CDR3 DNA: TGTGCCAGCAGCAAGACAGGGGTGAACACCGGGGAGCTGTTTTTT
CDR3 protein: CASSKTGVNTGELFF

D gene: .
V gene: TRBV29-1
clone size: .
J gene: TRBJ2-7
CDR3 DNA: TGCAGCGTTTTAGGAGTCGGTTACGAGCAGTACTTC
CDR3 protein: CSVLGVGYEQYF

D gene: TRBD1
V gene: TRBV5-1
clone size: .
J gene: TRBJ2-7
CDR3 DNA: TGCGCCAGCAGCTTGGCCCCGGGACAGGGCTACGAGCAGTACTTC
CDR3 protein: CASSLAPGQGYEQYF

D gene: .
V gene: TRBV10-2
clone size: .
J gene: TRBJ1-2
CDR3 DNA: TGCGCCAGCAGCCCTACAGGGTTCTATGGCTACACCTTC
CDR3 protein: CASSPTGFYGYTF

D gene: .
V gene: TRBV29-1
clone size: few
J gene: TRBJ1-2
CDR3 DNA: TGCAGCGTAGCCATCACGGACAGCAACCCCTATGGCTACACCTTC
CDR3 protein: CSVAITDSNPYGYTF

D gene: TRBD2
V gene: TRBV18
clone size: .
J gene: TRBJ2-7
CDR3 DNA: TGTGCCAGCTCACCATTAATAGGGGAGGGTTCCTACGAGCAGTACTTC
CDR3 protein: CASSPLIGEGSYEQYF